The 31 T cell receptor beta chains in this list originate from one sample, sequenced in a study of blood T cell repertoires in COVID-19 (dated by TCRdb to about 2020). To prepare the library, the immunoSEQ multiplex PCR assay was applied. Held by TCRdb, this immuneACCESS table contains in-frame sequences only and omits some clones. Under half of the omission traces to an unresolved V gene where checked; the cause of the rest is unknown. A total of over 120,000 clones appear in this sample, approximately 91% of them only once. Together, the top ten hold 1.5% to 2% of the sample. Sequenced sample: peripheral blood. All receptors derive from a man in his 70s with acute or convalescent COVID-19.

The V and J genes are TRBV3-1 (or the pseudogene TRBV3-2) and TRBJ2-7; 10 nucleotides match TRBD2. Looked up from germline, CDR1 is LGHDT and CDR2 is YNNKEL (reference sequence). With V trimmed by 1 base and J by 4 bases, 13 bases remained unmatched. The CDR3 is 18 amino acids. The CDR3 spells CASSQGFSLLAGVYEQYF. CDR3 DNA: TGTGCCAGCAGCCAAGGGTTTTCATTGCTAGCGGGAGTGTACGAGCAGTACTTC.

This chain joins TRBV30 and TRBJ2-7, with 9 nucleotides matching TRBD2. The CDR3 runs 12 residues. The V segment lost 1 base and the J segment 11 bases; nucleotides outside the gene matches: 6. The germline V gene encodes CDR1 GTSNPN and CDR2 SVGIG (reference sequence). The CDR3 DNA reads TGTGCCTGGAGTGCGATAGCGGGAGTAGAGTACTTC. It encodes CAWSAIAGVEYF. Filled out from reference TRBV30 and TRBJ2-7, the complete variable domain reads SQTIHQWPATLVQPVGSPLSLECTVEGTSNPNLYWYRQAAGRGLQLLFYSVGIGQISSEVPQNLSASRPQDRQFILSSKKLLLSDSGFYLCAWSAIAGVEYFGPGTRLTVT.

The V gene is TRBV20-1, the J gene TRBJ1-2, with D maybe TRBD1 (6 bases). This CDR3 contains 12 residues. Germline lookup yields CDR1 DFQATT and CDR2 SNEGSKA (reference sequence). V lost 3 bases and J 8 bases, leaving 13 bases between the germline ends. The CDR3 protein is CSASPGAMGYTF. For the CDR3, the DNA is TGCAGTGCTAGTCCAGGGGCGATGGGCTACACCTTC.

The V and J genes are TRBV25-1 and TRBJ1-6, with 9 bases identical to TRBD1. This CDR3 spans 15 amino acids. CDR1 and CDR2 from the germline V gene are MGHDK and SYGVNS. The J segment lost 10 bases and the V segment lost 4 bases, leaving 8 bases of the junction unmatched. The CDR3 loop reads CASSGPGTGLSPLHF. The CDR3 coding sequence is TGTGCCAGCAGTGGCCCCGGGACAGGGCTCTCACCCCTCCACTTT.

This chain uses TRBV27 with TRBJ1-2; 7 nucleotides align to TRBD1. CDR1 MNHEY and CDR2 SMNVEV come from the germline V gene (reference sequence). The V segment lost 5 bases and the J segment 8 bases; nucleotides outside the gene matches: 8. The CDR3 extends over 13 amino acids. CDR3 residues: CASSPRTGLGYTF. For the CDR3, the DNA is TGTGCCAGCAGTCCCCGGACAGGATTGGGCTACACCTTC.

This clone has just one count. The V and J genes are TRBV28 and TRBJ1-1; the D gene is possibly TRBD1 (5 bases). This CDR3 contains 14 residues. The V end lost 7 bases, the J end lost 0 bases, and 12 bases lay between the germline ends. CDR1 and CDR2 from the germline V gene are MDHEN and SYDVKM. CDR3 sequence (DNA): TGTGCCAGCACCCCCGGAGGGGTGAACACTGAAGCTTTCTTT. This codes for CASTPGGVNTEAFF.

The chain is built from TRBV6-5 and TRBJ1-4; maybe TRBD1 (5 bases). The CDR3 consists of 14 residues. CDR1 MNHEY and CDR2 SVGAGI come from the germline V gene. V lost 2 bases and J lost 2, with 6 bases in between. CDR3 in amino acids: CASSYRGTNEKLFF. CDR3 bases: TGTGCCAGCAGTTACAGGGGTACTAATGAAAAACTGTTTTTT.

This chain joins TRBV9 and TRBJ2-1; 9 bases fit TRBD2. Trimming removed 0 bases from V and 9 bases from J; junction bases left unmatched: 4. Germline CDR1 reads SGDLS; CDR2 reads YYNGEE. CDR3 length equals 14 residues. The CDR3 reads CASSVAVTSGEQFF. CDR3 nucleotides: TGTGCCAGCAGCGTAGCTGTGACTAGCGGTGAGCAGTTCTTC.

The genes are TRBV4-1 and TRBJ1-1; TRBD1 is a possible D gene (6 bases). The CDR3 length is 15 residues. Per germline, CDR1 MGHRA and CDR2 YSYEKL. Trimming cost V 0 bases and J 1 base, with 9 bases left between them. The CDR3 here is CASSQDYRANTEAFF. CDR3 sequence (DNA): TGCGCCAGCAGCCAAGATTACAGGGCGAACACTGAAGCTTTCTTT.

The rearrangement uses TRBV27 and TRBJ2-5, with 8 positions matching TRBD1. This CDR3 spans 14 amino acids. J was trimmed by 1 base and V by 6 bases; bases with no gene match: 4. CDR1 is MNHEY and CDR2 is SMNVEV in the germline V gene (reference sequence). The CDR3: CASRRGQVQETQYF. The DNA of the CDR3 is TGTGCCAGCAGGCGGGGACAGGTCCAAGAGACCCAGTACTTC.

V usage is TRBV19 and J usage is TRBJ1-5, with a tentative D call TRBD1 (5 bases). The V end was cut by 5 bases, the J end by 0 bases, with 17 bases between. In germline, CDR1 is LNHDA, CDR2 SQIVND (reference sequence). This CDR3 contains 17 residues. CDR3: CASSLRGMGYSNQPQHF. For the CDR3, the DNA is TGTGCCAGTAGTCTCCGGGGGATGGGATATAGCAATCAGCCCCAGCATTTT.

The chain is built from TRBV12-3 or TRBV12-4 and TRBJ2-3, with D possibly TRBD1 on 7 matching bases. V was trimmed by 8 bases and J by 2 bases, leaving 11 bases between them. The CDR3 totals 13 residues. CDR3 residues: CASGGTVTDTQYF. DNA for the CDR3: TGTGCCAGCGGGGGGACAGTCACAGATACGCAGTATTTT.

This clone has a single count. The gene calls are TRBV27 and TRBJ1-1; weak D call: TRBD1 (6 bases). V was trimmed by 2 bases and J by 2 bases, leaving 9 bases between them. This CDR3 is 14 amino acids long. Germline V gives CDR1 MNHEY, CDR2 SMNVEV (reference sequence). The CDR3 spells CASSLGTINTEAFF. CDR3 sequence (DNA): TGTGCCAGCAGTTTAGGGACAATAAACACTGAAGCTTTCTTT.

The J gene is TRBJ2-7, the V gene TRBV3-1 (or the pseudogene TRBV3-2); 8 nucleotides match TRBD2. This CDR3 spans 16 amino acids. Trimming took 0 bases from V and 0 from J; bases not matched to a gene: 4. Germline CDR1 reads LGHDT; CDR2 reads YNNKEL (reference sequence). CDR3 protein: CASSQDVLAVSYEQYF. For the CDR3, the DNA is TGTGCCAGCAGCCAAGACGTACTAGCGGTCTCCTACGAGCAGTACTTC.

The V call is TRBV28, the J call TRBJ1-6; TRBD1 aligns across 9 bases. Germline CDR1 and CDR2: MDHEN and SYDVKM. CDR3 length: 13 amino acids. The J segment lost 10 bases and the V segment lost 6 bases, leaving 4 bases of the junction unmatched. The CDR3 reads CASRQGAGSPLHF. Here the CDR3 DNA reads TGTGCCAGCAGACAGGGGGCAGGGTCACCCCTCCACTTT.

Of note for this clone: The sample has other DNA sequences that encode this CDR3 too. The chain joins TRBV19 to TRBJ2-2, with a tentative D call TRBD1 (5 bases). Germline V gene lookup returns CDR1 LNHDA and CDR2 SQIVND (reference sequence). This CDR3 contains 15 residues. Trimming shortened V by 8 bases and J by 0 bases, and 13 bases separated the two germline ends. The CDR3 is CASSRTGPNTGELFF. Written as DNA, the CDR3 is TGTGCCAGTTCCCGAACAGGCCCGAACACCGGGGAGCTGTTTTTT.

The V and J genes are TRBV30 and TRBJ1-3; D is perhaps TRBD1 (5 bases). The CDR3 is 13 amino acids. CDR1 is GTSNPN and CDR2 is SVGIG in the germline V gene (reference sequence). V lost 7 bases and J lost 2, with 12 bases in between. For the CDR3, the DNA is TGTGCCTCCTTCAGGGTTACTGGAAACACCATATATTTT. This codes for CASFRVTGNTIYF. Together with reference TRBV30 and TRBJ1-3, the CDR3 gives the full variable domain: SQTIHQWPATLVQPVGSPLSLECTVEGTSNPNLYWYRQAAGRGLQLLFYSVGIGQISSEVPQNLSASRPQDRQFILSSKKLLLSDSGFYLCASFRVTGNTIYFGEGSWLTVV.

The V and J genes are TRBV3-1 (or the pseudogene TRBV3-2) and TRBJ1-2, with 7 bases matching TRBD1. With 2 bases clipped from V and 2 bases from J, the junction kept 5 bases outside the gene matches. The CDR3 totals 15 residues. Germline CDR1 and CDR2: LGHDT and YNNKEL (reference sequence). The CDR3 nucleotides are TGTGCCAGCAGCCAAAGTAGGGGGCAAAACTATGGCTACACCTTC. This codes for CASSQSRGQNYGYTF.

This chain links TRBV9 with TRBJ2-5, with 7 bases fitting TRBD2. Germline loops: CDR1 SGDLS, CDR2 YYNGEE. The CDR3 is made up of 16 amino acids. V lost 0 bases and J lost 3; bases outside the gene matches: 8. CDR3 DNA sequence: TGTGCCAGCAGCGTAGTGGGGACTACAAATAAAGAGACCCAGTACTTC. Translation: CASSVVGTTNKETQYF.

The J gene is TRBJ2-1, the V gene TRBV6-2 or TRBV6-3; no firm D call. The CDR3 contains 15 residues. Germline V gives CDR1 MNHEY, CDR2 SVGEGT. Trimming removed 4 bases from V and 0 bases from J, with 10 bases in between. CDR3 in amino acids: CASSSPGLSYNEQFF. The CDR3 DNA is TGTGCCAGCAGTTCCCCGGGTCTCTCCTACAATGAGCAGTTCTTC.

V and J are TRBV27 and TRBJ2-7; a weak D match, TRBD2 (6 bases). Trimming removed 3 bases from V and 3 bases from J, with 9 bases in between. CDR1 is MNHEY and CDR2 is SMNVEV in the germline V gene (reference sequence). The CDR3 has 13 residues. CDR3 DNA sequence: TGTGCCAGCAGTTTGGGACTTTACTACGAGCAGTACTTC. Its protein is CASSLGLYYEQYF.

The rearrangement uses TRBV12-3 or TRBV12-4 and TRBJ1-4; 9 bases match TRBD1. This CDR3 is 13 amino acids long. J was trimmed by 11 bases and V by 2 bases; bases with no gene match: 3. The CDR3 DNA sequence: TGTGCCAGCAGTTTAACAGGGGGCGGGAAACTGTTTTTT. Its translation is CASSLTGGGKLFF.

The chain employs TRBV4-1 and TRBJ1-5; D ambiguous. This CDR3 region has 16 residues. V was clipped by 3 bases and J by 2 bases, with 14 bases between them. In germline, CDR1 is MGHRA, CDR2 YSYEKL. CDR3 sequence (DNA): TGCGCCAGCAGCCAGCTGGGCAGTTGGGGCAATCAGCCCCAGCATTTT. Protein: CASSQLGSWGNQPQHF.

The chain carries TRBV5-1 and TRBJ2-1; TRBD1 is a possible D gene (6 bases). From germline, CDR1 is SGHRS and CDR2 YFSETQ. The CDR3 consists of 14 residues. Between the trimmed V and J ends, which lost 0 bases and 2 bases, there was a span of 6 bases. The CDR3 sequence is CASSLGTAYNEQFF. CDR3 nucleotides: TGCGCCAGCAGCTTGGGGACAGCCTACAATGAGCAGTTCTTC.

The J gene is TRBJ1-6, the V gene TRBV27; the D is unclear. Germline V CDR1 and CDR2: MNHEY, SMNVEV (reference sequence). V was cut by 3 bases and J by 9 bases, with 9 bases left in between. The CDR3 has 13 amino acids. The CDR3 protein is CASSFLEGSPLHF. CDR3 in DNA: TGTGCCAGCAGTTTCCTCGAGGGTTCACCCCTCCACTTT.

The chain combines TRBV19 with TRBJ1-1; 8 bases agree with TRBD1. The CDR3 is 11 residues long. Trimming at V came to 10 bases and at J to 11 bases, leaving 9 bases not matched to a gene. Germline V gene sequence: CDR1 LNHDA, CDR2 SQIVND (reference sequence). The CDR3 sequence is CATQGAKEAFF. The CDR3 nucleotides are TGTGCCACCCAGGGGGCGAAGGAGGCTTTCTTT. Full variable domain (rest looked up from reference TRBV19 and TRBJ1-1): DGGITQSPKYLFRKEGQNVTLSCEQNLNHDAMYWYRQDPGQGLRLIYYSQIVNDFQKGDIAEGYSVSREKKESFPLTVTSAQKNPTAFYLCATQGAKEAFFGQGTRLTVV.

The table lists this clone with a count of one. The chain recombines TRBV28 with TRBJ2-2, with D uncertain. Trimming left V 4 bases short and J 13 bases short, with 22 bases between. The CDR3 runs 15 residues. Looked up from germline, CDR1 is MDHEN and CDR2 is SYDVKM. CDR3 in DNA: TGTGCCAGCAGTTCTGACGGCCCCGAAGGAGTTGGGCTGTTTTTT. It specifies CASSSDGPEGVGLFF.

This clone showed up just a few times. This CDR3 reads CASRPGQGDYGYTF. CDR3 sequence (DNA): TGTGCCAGCAGACCGGGACAGGGGGACTATGGCTACACCTTC. This chain uses TRBV6-5 with TRBJ1-2; TRBD1 aligns across 11 bases. This CDR3 is 14 amino acids long. The V gene's germline CDR1 is MNHEY and CDR2 SVGAGI. V lost 6 bases to trimming and J lost 3 bases; unmatched junction nucleotides: 3.

The rearrangement joins TRBV10-1 to TRBJ1-1; TRBD1 is a possible D gene (5 bases). Trimming pared 2 bases from V and 4 bases from J, leaving 17 bases between. This CDR3 is 16 amino acids long. Germline V CDR1 and CDR2: WNHNN, SYGVQD (reference sequence). The CDR3 DNA is TGCGCCAGCAGTGAGATTATGGGGCCCTTGGGCACTGAAGCTTTCTTT. Translation: CASSEIMGPLGTEAFF.

This chain joins TRBV5-8 and TRBJ1-3; D is possibly TRBD1 (5 bases). Germline V lookup: CDR1 SGHTS, CDR2 YDEGEE. V was pared by 2 bases and J by 9 bases, with 15 bases between. CDR3 length equals 14 residues. The CDR3 sequence: CASSFGTVGGTIYF. The CDR3 DNA reads as TGTGCCAGCAGCTTCGGGACTGTTGGCGGCACCATATATTTT.

V usage is TRBV3-1 (or the pseudogene TRBV3-2) and J usage is TRBJ2-3, with 12 bases fitting TRBD2. The germline gives CDR1 LGHDT, CDR2 YNNKEL (reference sequence). The CDR3 covers 18 residues. The V and J ends lost 1 base and 1 base, in that order; junction bases with no gene match: 6. CDR3 loop: CASSQGTSGVGGTDTQYF. The CDR3 DNA reads as TGTGCCAGCAGCCAAGGGACTAGCGGGGTGGGAGGCACAGATACGCAGTATTTT.